This TCR beta chain came from a study of neoadjuvant nivolumab and ipilimumab in lung cancer. Broader study findings: TCR clonality did not significantly correlate with pathologic tumor regression. From pretherapy to surgery, tumor richness and clonality rose with dual therapy. Resected-tumor TCR richness correlated positively with pretherapy blood richness. Resected tumors had greater TCR richness and clonality than uninvolved lung.

The table came from immunoSEQ multiplex PCR; TCRdb's copy has only in-frame clones and leaves some out. Here the sample spans 25,000 to 30,000 clones, roughly four fifths being singletons. The CDR3 is 16 residues long. Germline CDR1 SGHTA, CDR2 FQGNSA. J gave up 6 bases and V 5 bases, and 7 bases lay outside the gene matches. A note on this clone: As yet, its antigen is unknown.

Sequenced material: tumor tissue, taken after neoadjuvant nivolumab, alone or with ipilimumab, at or shortly before surgery. This sequence originates from an adult with non-small cell lung cancer. This rearrangement joins TRBV7-2 to TRBJ2-3; TRBD2 agrees at 14 bases. This CDR3 reads CASSQGTSGSLDTQYF. In nucleotides, the CDR3 is TGTGCCAGCAGCCAGGGGACTAGCGGGAGCCTGGATACGCAGTATTTT. Drawing the rest from reference TRBV7-2 and TRBJ2-3, the complete variable domain is GAGVSQSPSNKVTEKGKDVELRCDPISGHTALYWYRQSLGQGLEFLIYFQGNSAPDKSGLPSDRFSAERTGGSVSTLTIQRTQQEDSAVYLCASSQGTSGSLDTQYFGPGTRLTVL.